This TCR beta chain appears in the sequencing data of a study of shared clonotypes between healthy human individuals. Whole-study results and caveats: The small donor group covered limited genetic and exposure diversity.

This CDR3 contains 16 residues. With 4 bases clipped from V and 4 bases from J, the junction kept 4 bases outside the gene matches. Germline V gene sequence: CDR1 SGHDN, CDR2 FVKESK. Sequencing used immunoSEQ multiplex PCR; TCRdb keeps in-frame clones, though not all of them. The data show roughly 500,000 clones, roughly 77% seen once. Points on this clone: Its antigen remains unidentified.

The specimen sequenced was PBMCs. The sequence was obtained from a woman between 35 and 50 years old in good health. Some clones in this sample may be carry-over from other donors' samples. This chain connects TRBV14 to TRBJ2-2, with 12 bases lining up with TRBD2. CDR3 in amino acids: CASSPRTSGATGELFF. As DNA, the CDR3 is TGTGCCAGCAGCCCCCGGACTAGCGGGGCCACCGGGGAGCTGTTTTTT.